The clone carrying this TCR beta chain was counted between two and nine times. Its matching antigen is unknown. V was cut by 3 bases and J by 4 bases, with 9 bases left in between. The CDR3 sequence is 14 residues long. This entry is derived from a study of response to subunit inactivated influenza vaccine. One entry per CDR3 protein, called by TCRdb with MiXCR from the RT-PCR reads. The sample comprises 250,000 to 350,000 distinct CDR3 sequences, approximately 23% of which are singletons, and about 9.4% rests with the top ten. Study-wide results and limits: The authors proposed limited new T cell recruitment per seasonal influenza vaccination.

The receptor's source is a man aged 50 to 75 who received an inactivated influenza vaccine. This chain links TRBV12-3 or TRBV12-4 with TRBJ2-2, with D possibly matching TRBD1 (6 bases). Sequences were derived from PBMCs from blood, sampled approximately 20 months after vaccination. CDR3 sequence (DNA): TGTGCCAGCAGTTTCAGGGGCGGCACCGGGGAGCTGTTTTTT. As protein: CASSFRGGTGELFF.